A single sample is the source of the 5 T cell receptor beta chains below, sequenced in a study of Ad26.COV2.S vaccination and SARS-CoV-2 variants. As for treatment: 15 to 20 received Ad26.COV2.S at low or high dose, single or two shots; five or six received placebo; per-sample allocation not given. Samples analyzed were those drawn on day 63 after the first vaccine or placebo injection. Assay: immunoSEQ multiplex PCR; the TCRdb copy retains only in-frame clones and omits some. The repertoire has 350,000 to 500,000 clones, 89% of them found once; the top ten carry about 2.7%. Sequencing was performed on peripheral blood, taken in a trial of Ad26.COV2.S vaccine versus placebo. The receptors stem from a person between 18 and 65 years old who received the Ad26.COV2.S COVID-19 vaccine or a placebo.

The chain links TRBV9 to TRBJ2-5, with TRBD2 matching over 11 bases. The junction had 2 bases not matched to a gene; V was cut back by 3 bases and J by 4 bases. The CDR3 length is 14 residues. The V gene's germline CDR1 is SGDLS and CDR2 YYNGEE. For the CDR3, the DNA is TGTGCCAGCAGCGATCTAGCGGGAGGAGAGACCCAGTACTTC. Protein: CASSDLAGGETQYF.

The chain employs TRBV12-3 or TRBV12-4 and TRBJ2-1, with 8 bases identical to TRBD2. This CDR3 has 13 residues. V trimming: 6 bases; J trimming: 7 bases; junction bases outside the gene matches: 5. The CDR3 protein is CASRAGGTNEQFF. CDR3 DNA sequence: TGTGCCAGCAGGGCGGGGGGAACGAATGAGCAGTTCTTC.

This clone has just a few counts. The chain employs TRBV5-1 and TRBJ1-4, with D possibly matching TRBD1 (6 bases). V lost 4 bases to trimming and J lost 0 bases, with 19 bases between them. CDR1 is SGHRS and CDR2 is YFSETQ in the germline V gene. The CDR3 length is 18 residues. CDR3 nucleotides: TGCGCCAGCAGCCGGGGAGAGGGACACTTTGCAACTAATGAAAAACTGTTTTTT. This encodes CASSRGEGHFATNEKLFF.

V gene TRBV4-3 combines with J gene TRBJ2-7, with TRBD1 matching over 8 bases. The CDR3 length is 13 residues. From germline, CDR1 is LGHNA and CDR2 YSLEER. V gave up 1 base and J gave up 5 bases; unmatched junction bases: 1. The CDR3 nucleotides read TGCGCCAGCAGCCAAGGGACAGGGAACGAGCAGTACTTC. This codes for CASSQGTGNEQYF.

The rearrangement links TRBV4-1 to TRBJ2-2; D is ambiguous. Germline lookup yields CDR1 MGHRA and CDR2 YSYEKL. The CDR3 totals 15 residues. V lost 4 bases to trimming and J lost 4 bases, with 13 bases between them. CDR3 residues: CASSPPGRSTGELFF. The CDR3 bases are TGCGCCAGCAGCCCCCCTGGGCGTTCCACCGGGGAGCTGTTTTTT.